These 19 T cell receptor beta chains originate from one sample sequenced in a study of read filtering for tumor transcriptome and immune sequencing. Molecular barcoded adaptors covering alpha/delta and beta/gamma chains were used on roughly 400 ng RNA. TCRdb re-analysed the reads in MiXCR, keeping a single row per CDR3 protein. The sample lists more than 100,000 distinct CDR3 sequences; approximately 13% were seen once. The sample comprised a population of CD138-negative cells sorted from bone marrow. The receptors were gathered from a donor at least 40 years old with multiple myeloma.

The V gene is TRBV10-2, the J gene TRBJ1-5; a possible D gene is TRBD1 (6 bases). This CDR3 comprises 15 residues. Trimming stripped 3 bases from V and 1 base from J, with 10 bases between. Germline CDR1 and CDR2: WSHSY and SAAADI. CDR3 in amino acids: CASSEEDRSNQPQHF. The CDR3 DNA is TGCGCCAGCAGTGAAGAGGACAGAAGCAATCAGCCCCAGCATTTT.

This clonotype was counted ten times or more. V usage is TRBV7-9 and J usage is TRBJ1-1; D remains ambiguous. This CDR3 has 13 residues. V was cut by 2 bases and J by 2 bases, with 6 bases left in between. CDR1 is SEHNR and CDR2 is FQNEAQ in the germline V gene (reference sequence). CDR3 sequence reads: CASSLQTNTEAFF. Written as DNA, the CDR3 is TGTGCCAGCAGCTTACAGACTAACACTGAAGCTTTCTTT.

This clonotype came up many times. CDR3 nucleotide sequence: TGCAGCGTCTCCCGGGCTAGCGGGAGCCGGGACGAGCAGTACTTC. Translation: CSVSRASGSRDEQYF. This rearrangement joins TRBV29-1 to TRBJ2-7, with 10 bases fitting TRBD2. After removal of 6 bases from V and 5 bases from J, the junction contained 13 bases not matched to a gene. Germline assignment: CDR1 SQVTM and CDR2 ANQGSEA. CDR3 size: 15 residues.

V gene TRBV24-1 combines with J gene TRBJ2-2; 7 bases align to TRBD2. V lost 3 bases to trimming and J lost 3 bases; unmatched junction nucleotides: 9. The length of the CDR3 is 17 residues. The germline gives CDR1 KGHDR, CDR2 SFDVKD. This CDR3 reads CATSDNSGNRYTGELFF. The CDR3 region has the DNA TGTGCCACCAGTGATAACAGCGGGAATCGGTACACCGGGGAGCTGTTTTTT.

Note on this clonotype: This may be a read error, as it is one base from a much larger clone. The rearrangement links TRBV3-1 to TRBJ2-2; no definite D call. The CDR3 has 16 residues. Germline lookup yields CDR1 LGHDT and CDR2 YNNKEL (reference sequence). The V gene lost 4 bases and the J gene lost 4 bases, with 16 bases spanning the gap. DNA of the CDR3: TGTGCCAGCAGCCTAGGGCTGGGCATAATCACCGGGGAGCTGTTTTTT. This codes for CASSLGLGIITGELFF.

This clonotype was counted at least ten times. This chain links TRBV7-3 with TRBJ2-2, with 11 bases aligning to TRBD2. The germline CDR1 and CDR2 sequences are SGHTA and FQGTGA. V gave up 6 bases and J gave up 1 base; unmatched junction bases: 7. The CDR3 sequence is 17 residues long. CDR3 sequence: CASSLPGTSGNTGELFF. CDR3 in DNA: TGTGCCAGCAGTCTCCCCGGGACTAGCGGGAACACCGGGGAGCTGTTTTTT.

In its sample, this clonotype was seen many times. CDR3 nucleotide sequence: TGCAGCGTTGCCCCACTAGCGGAGATACAAGAGACCCAGTACTTC. Protein sequence: CSVAPLAEIQETQYF. The rearrangement links TRBV29-1 to TRBJ2-5, with 8 positions matching TRBD2. There are 15 residues in the CDR3. Trimming removed 4 bases from V and 2 bases from J; junction bases left unmatched: 9. CDR1 is SQVTM, CDR2 ANQGSEA, per germline.

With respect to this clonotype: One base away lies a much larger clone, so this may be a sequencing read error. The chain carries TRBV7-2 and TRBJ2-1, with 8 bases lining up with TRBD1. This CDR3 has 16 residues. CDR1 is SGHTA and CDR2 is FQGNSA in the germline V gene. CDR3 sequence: CASSLIGTGHGGERFF. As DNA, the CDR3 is TGTGCCAGCAGCTTAATAGGGACAGGCCATGGCGGTGAGCGGTTCTTC.

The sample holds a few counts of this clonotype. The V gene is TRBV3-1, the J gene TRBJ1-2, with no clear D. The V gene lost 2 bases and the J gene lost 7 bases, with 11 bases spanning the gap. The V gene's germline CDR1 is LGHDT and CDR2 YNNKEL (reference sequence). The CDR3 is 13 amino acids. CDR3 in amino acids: CASSQRIRTGYTF. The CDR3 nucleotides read TGTGCCAGCAGCCAAAGAATACGGACTGGCTACACCTTC.

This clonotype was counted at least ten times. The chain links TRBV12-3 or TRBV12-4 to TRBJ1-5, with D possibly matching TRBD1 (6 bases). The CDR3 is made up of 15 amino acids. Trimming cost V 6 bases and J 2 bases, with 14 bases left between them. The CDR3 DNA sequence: TGTGCCAGCAGCTATAAAGGGGGGGGCAATCAGCCCCAGCATTTT. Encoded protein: CASSYKGGGNQPQHF.

This CDR3 is CASSRAKLTYQETQYF. As DNA, the CDR3 is TGTGCCAGCAGTCGCGCGAAACTTACGTACCAAGAGACCCAGTACTTC. The chain employs TRBV27 and TRBJ2-5; D remains unclear. This CDR3 region has 16 residues. Trimming left V 5 bases short and J 0 bases short, with 16 bases between. Per the germline V gene, CDR1 is MNHEY and CDR2 is SMNVEV (reference sequence).

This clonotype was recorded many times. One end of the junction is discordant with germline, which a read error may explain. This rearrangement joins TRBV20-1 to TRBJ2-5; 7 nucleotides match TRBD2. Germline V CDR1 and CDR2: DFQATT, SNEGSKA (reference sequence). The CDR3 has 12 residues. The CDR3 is CSAQRDQETQYF. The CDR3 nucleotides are TGCAGTGCTCAGCGGGACCAGGAGACCCAGTACTTC.

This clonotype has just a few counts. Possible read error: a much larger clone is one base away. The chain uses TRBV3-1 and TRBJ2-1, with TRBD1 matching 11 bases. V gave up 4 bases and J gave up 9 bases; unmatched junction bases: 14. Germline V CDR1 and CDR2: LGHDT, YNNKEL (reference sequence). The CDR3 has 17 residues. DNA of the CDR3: TGTGCCAGCAGCCTCGCGGGGGGGACAGGGGGATTCGGTGAGCAGTTCTTC. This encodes CASSLAGGTGGFGEQFF.

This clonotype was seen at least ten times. The CDR3 DNA sequence: TGTGCCAGCAGCTTGGGTGGGGTGGCAGGGCTTAAAAATGAGCAGTTCTTC. It encodes CASSLGGVAGLKNEQFF. This chain connects TRBV7-8 to TRBJ2-1; D is perhaps TRBD1 (5 bases). This CDR3 spans 17 amino acids. V lost 3 bases and J 7 bases, leaving 22 bases between the germline ends. Germline V lookup: CDR1 SGHVS, CDR2 FQNEAQ.

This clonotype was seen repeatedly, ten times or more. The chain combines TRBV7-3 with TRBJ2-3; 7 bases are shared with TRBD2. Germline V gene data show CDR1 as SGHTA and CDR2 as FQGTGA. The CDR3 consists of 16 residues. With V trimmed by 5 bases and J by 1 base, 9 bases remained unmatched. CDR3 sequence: CASSPGGSGRTDTQYF. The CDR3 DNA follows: TGTGCCAGCAGCCCGGGGGGTAGCGGCCGCACAGATACGCAGTATTTT.

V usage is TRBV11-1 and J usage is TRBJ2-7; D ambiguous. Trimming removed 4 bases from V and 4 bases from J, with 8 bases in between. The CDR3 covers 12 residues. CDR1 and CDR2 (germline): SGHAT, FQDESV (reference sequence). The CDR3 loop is CASSSTEYEQYF. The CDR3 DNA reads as TGTGCCAGCAGCTCGACGGAATACGAGCAGTACTTC. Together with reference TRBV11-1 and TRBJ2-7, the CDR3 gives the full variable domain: EAEVAQSPRYKITEKSQAVAFWCDPISGHATLYWYRQILGQGPELLVQFQDESVVDDSQLPKDRFSAERLKGVDSTLKIQPAELGDSAMYLCASSSTEYEQYFGPGTRLTVT.

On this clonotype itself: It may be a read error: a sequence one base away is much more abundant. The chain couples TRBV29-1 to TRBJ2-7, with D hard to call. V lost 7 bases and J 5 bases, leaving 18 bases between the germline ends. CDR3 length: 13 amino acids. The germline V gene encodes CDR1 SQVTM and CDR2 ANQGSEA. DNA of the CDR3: TGCAGCGGGAGTTGTACAGAAGGAGACGAGCAGTACTTC. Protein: CSGSCTEGDEQYF.

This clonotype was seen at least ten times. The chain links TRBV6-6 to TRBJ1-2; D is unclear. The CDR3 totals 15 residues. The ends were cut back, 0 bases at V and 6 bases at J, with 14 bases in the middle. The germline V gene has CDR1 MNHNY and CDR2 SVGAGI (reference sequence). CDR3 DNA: TGTGCCAGCAGTTACTCGCCAGGACTGGATAATGGCTACACCTTC. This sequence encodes CASSYSPGLDNGYTF.

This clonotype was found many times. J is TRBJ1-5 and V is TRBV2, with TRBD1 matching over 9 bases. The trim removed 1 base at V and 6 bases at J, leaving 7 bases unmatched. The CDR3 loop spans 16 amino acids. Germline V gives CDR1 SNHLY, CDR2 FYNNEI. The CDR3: CASSEVGTGRIQPQHF. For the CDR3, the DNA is TGTGCCAGCAGTGAAGTGGGGACAGGGAGAATTCAGCCCCAGCATTTT.